The 14 T cell receptor beta chains in this list originate from one sample, sequenced in a study of CD8+ T cells in alopecia areata. Treatment indicated: oral pan-JAK inhibitor, 5-10 mg twice daily. Following RNA extraction, reverse transcription yielded cDNA that acted as the sequencing template. Profiled with immunoSEQ multiplex PCR; TCRdb holds only in-frame clones, not every one. Among some 98,000 clones listed, 50% to 75% were seen once. The starting material was CD8+ T cells sorted from blood, obtained at week 4, from a patient treated with tofacitinib. These receptors originate from a human donor with alopecia areata.

This clone was counted a few times. The V call is TRBV2, the J call TRBJ2-1; TRBD2 matches 13 bases. The CDR3 runs 15 residues. Per germline, CDR1 SNHLY and CDR2 FYNNEI. The V gene end was trimmed by 7 bases and the J gene end by 5 bases; junction bases not matched to a gene: 5. CDR3 residues: CASIFGLAGDNEQFF. The CDR3 coding sequence is TGTGCCAGCATATTCGGACTAGCGGGAGACAATGAGCAGTTCTTC.

The chain has TRBV7-3 and TRBJ2-1; 8 bases map to TRBD1. V gave up 2 bases and J gave up 7 bases; unmatched junction bases: 7. CDR3 length: 15 residues. CDR1 SGHTA and CDR2 FQGTGA come from the germline V gene. CDR3 residues: CASSLGGTGGNEQFF. CDR3 nucleotides: TGTGCCAGCAGCTTAGGTGGGACAGGTGGAAATGAGCAGTTCTTC. The whole variable domain, remainder taken from reference TRBV7-3 and TRBJ2-1, is GAGVSQTPSNKVTEKGKYVELRCDPISGHTALYWYRQSLGQGPEFLIYFQGTGAADDSGLPNDRFFAVRPEGSVSTLKIQRTERGDSAVYLCASSLGGTGGNEQFFGPGTRLTVL.

The J gene is TRBJ2-1, the V gene TRBV5-1; TRBD2 aligns across 9 bases. The CDR3 length is 16 residues. CDR1 and CDR2 (germline): SGHRS, YFSETQ. Unmatched junction bases numbered 6, after V lost 0 bases and J lost 5 bases. The CDR3 DNA reads as TGCGCCAGCAGCTTGGTTAGCGGGGGTCCCCACAATGAGCAGTTCTTC. It specifies CASSLVSGGPHNEQFF.

This clone was observed a handful of times. A junction boundary mismatches the germline segment, possibly from a read error. The chain carries TRBV7-9 and TRBJ2-3, with TRBD2 matching 7 bases. Germline-derived CDR1 and CDR2 are SEHNR and FQNEAQ (reference sequence). This CDR3 is 15 amino acids long. CDR3 DNA sequence: TGCGCCAGCAGCCCCGCGGGGGAAGCGGCAGATACGCAGTATTTT. Translated, it gives CASSPAGEAADTQYF.

The chain recombines TRBV5-6 with TRBJ2-5, with 7 positions matching TRBD2. The V segment lost 3 bases and the J segment 2 bases; nucleotides outside the gene matches: 1. Germline-derived CDR1 and CDR2 are SGHDT and YYEEEE. This CDR3 has 13 amino acids. The CDR3 DNA reads TGTGCCAGCAGCTATAGCGGGCAAGAGACCCAGTACTTC. It yields the protein CASSYSGQETQYF.

The chain is built from TRBV28 and TRBJ2-5; 8 bases fit TRBD2. The ends lost 6 bases at V and 1 base at J; junction bases unmatched: 10. Germline V CDR1 and CDR2: MDHEN, SYDVKM. This CDR3 is 16 amino acids long. Here the CDR3 reads CASSPTFSGVQETQYF. The CDR3 DNA reads TGTGCCAGCAGCCCAACTTTTAGCGGGGTCCAAGAGACCCAGTACTTC.

V usage is TRBV5-6 and J usage is TRBJ2-6; D is perhaps TRBD1 (5 bases). This CDR3 region has 14 residues. Germline loops: CDR1 SGHDT, CDR2 YYEEEE. With 6 bases removed from V and 3 bases from J, the gap between germline ends came to 10 bases. The CDR3 sequence is CASKSRDGANVLTF. Written as DNA, the CDR3 is TGTGCCAGCAAGTCCAGGGATGGGGCCAACGTCCTGACTTTC.

A word on this clone: This clone may be a read error of a much larger clone one base away. Other DNA sequences of this sample code for an identical CDR3. The chain combines TRBV11-2 with TRBJ1-1; 10 nucleotides line up with TRBD1. The CDR3 covers 16 residues. Germline assignment: CDR1 SGHAT and CDR2 FQNNGV. V shed 5 bases and J 7 bases; nucleotides not matched to a gene: 13. The CDR3 DNA follows: TGTGCCAGCAGCCAAGAATTTGGGGACAGGGGCTATGAAGCTTTCTTT. It translates to CASSQEFGDRGYEAFF.

This chain uses TRBV6-5 with TRBJ2-1; the D gene is possibly TRBD1 (5 bases). Trimming removed 2 bases from V and 12 bases from J, with 14 bases in between. Germline CDR1 and CDR2: MNHEY and SVGAGI. There are 13 residues in the CDR3. CDR3 DNA: TGTGCCAGCAGTTACGTTGCCGGCCAGGGGCAGTTCTTC. Encoded protein: CASSYVAGQGQFF.

The chain joins TRBV29-1 to TRBJ2-3; D call uncertain. Between the trimmed V and J ends, which lost 6 bases and 0 bases, there was a span of 16 bases. Germline V gives CDR1 SQVTM, CDR2 ANQGSEA. This CDR3 spans 15 amino acids. The CDR3 DNA reads TGCAGCGTGGTGCCGTGGATTAGCAGCACAGATACGCAGTATTTT. Its translation: CSVVPWISSTDTQYF.

This clone was seen a single time. This sample also contains other DNA sequences that code for the same CDR3. The V call is TRBV5-6, the J call TRBJ2-1, with 11 bases matching TRBD2. The germline V gene encodes CDR1 SGHDT and CDR2 YYEEEE. J lost 3 bases, V lost 3 bases, and 2 bases had no gene match. The CDR3 loop spans 15 amino acids. Here the CDR3 reads CASSSGLAGYNEQFF. In DNA, the CDR3 is TGTGCCAGCAGCTCCGGACTAGCGGGCTACAATGAGCAGTTCTTC.

The chain links TRBV4-1 to TRBJ2-3, with D tentatively TRBD2 (6 bases). Trimming removed 1 base from V and 4 bases from J, with 12 bases in between. The CDR3 length is 15 residues. In germline, CDR1 is MGHRA, CDR2 YSYEKL. The CDR3 sequence: CASSQVRTTSDTQYF. The DNA for the CDR3 is TGCGCCAGCAGCCAAGTCCGGACTACTTCAGATACGCAGTATTTT.

The chain employs TRBV5-5 and TRBJ1-5, with unresolved D. Trimming cost V 0 bases and J 7 bases, with 11 bases left between them. The CDR3 extends over 14 amino acids. The germline V gene encodes CDR1 SGHKS and CDR2 YYEKEE (reference sequence). Written as DNA, the CDR3 is TGTGCCAGCAGCTTGGGACTGATCAACCAGCCCCAGCATTTT. This codes for CASSLGLINQPQHF.

V is TRBV13 and J is TRBJ2-7, with 7 bases aligning to TRBD1. V gave up 5 bases and J gave up 3 bases; unmatched junction bases: 10. Germline-derived CDR1 and CDR2 are PRHDT and FYEKMQ (reference sequence). The CDR3 contains 15 residues. The CDR3 is CASSRRQGEGYEQYF. CDR3 DNA sequence: TGTGCCAGCAGCCGTCGGCAGGGGGAAGGCTACGAGCAGTACTTC. Complete variable domain (other parts from reference TRBV13 and TRBJ2-7): AAGVIQSPRHLIKEKRETATLKCYPIPRHDTVYWYQQGPGQDPQFLISFYEKMQSDKGSIPDRFSAQQFSDYHSELNMSSLELGDSALYFCASSRRQGEGYEQYFGPGTRLTVT.